This T cell receptor beta chain was observed in a study of blood T cell repertoires in COVID-19 (dated by TCRdb to 2018 to 2020). Regarding the study in general: Collaborator samples came from the United States, Italy and Spain and covered acute and convalescent phases of COVID-19. Samples came from the ongoing ImmuneRACE study (first 160 participants) plus 1,254 subjects from 6 global collaborators. The repertoires were released in a freely available public database meant as a resource for research on the immune response to SARS-CoV-2. The prospective study material was composed of cDNA or gDNA derived from T cells, B-cell-depleted T cells, or PBMCs. Where available, HLA class I and class II types were obtained from metadata supplied by the sample provider rather than from assay-based typing. The dataset comprised deeply sampled blood TCRbeta repertoires from subjects exposed to, actively infected with, or recovered from COVID-19. A de-identified subject ID, COVID-19 status, age in years and sex were almost always included in the sample metadata.

For this clone: No antigen is known for it. There are no base qualities to consult, and no much larger clone falls within one base. Other DNA sequences from this sample encode an identical CDR3 as well.

Overall results and qualifications from the work: The quantity of clinical and demographic metadata differed by source and by participant and was supplied without curation.

TCRbeta CDR3 regions were amplified from genomic DNA by means of the immunoSEQ Assay, a bias-controlled multiplex PCR. The paper's data handling went like this. The number of nucleated cells in each sample was estimated by amplification of reference gene primers within the assay. Sequence reads were collapsed and filtered to measure the absolute abundance of every unique TCRbeta CDR3 rearrangement. For each sample, productive Simpson clonality was calculated by taking the square root of Simpson's diversity index across productive rearrangements. TCRdb took this table from immuneACCESS and kept in-frame rearrangements with V and J called. Such tables lack part of the clones; where checked against another copy, unresolved V genes explain under half of the gap, and the rest is unexplained. The DNA gave D and trimming, while V, J and clone size come from that table. The sample records about 240,000 clones, roughly four fifths of which are singletons. Of the sample, approximately 9.4% falls within the top ten clones.

Collaborating institutions collected whole blood in K2EDTA tubes following their own protocols. For TCRbeta analysis, collaborators shipped samples in one of three forms: frozen whole blood, isolated PBMCs, or DNA extracted from either of those sample types. CDR1 and CDR2, per the germline V gene, are SGHRS and YFSETQ. Spanning cysteine to phenylalanine, the CDR3 consists of 14 amino acids. Solely the CDR3 DNA is kept, with 42 bases framed from the first base. Relative to germline, V is 0 bases shorter and J is 1 base shorter, with 7 bases between their ends. The source is an elderly woman with acute or convalescent COVID-19. The chain is encoded by TRBV5-1 joined to TRBJ1-1; a weak D assignment points to TRBD1 (6 bases agree). Sequencing input: peripheral blood. The CDR3 sequence is CASSLGGQNTEAFF. At the DNA level, the sequence is TGCGCCAGCAGCTTGGGGGGGCAGAACACTGAAGCTTTCTTT.